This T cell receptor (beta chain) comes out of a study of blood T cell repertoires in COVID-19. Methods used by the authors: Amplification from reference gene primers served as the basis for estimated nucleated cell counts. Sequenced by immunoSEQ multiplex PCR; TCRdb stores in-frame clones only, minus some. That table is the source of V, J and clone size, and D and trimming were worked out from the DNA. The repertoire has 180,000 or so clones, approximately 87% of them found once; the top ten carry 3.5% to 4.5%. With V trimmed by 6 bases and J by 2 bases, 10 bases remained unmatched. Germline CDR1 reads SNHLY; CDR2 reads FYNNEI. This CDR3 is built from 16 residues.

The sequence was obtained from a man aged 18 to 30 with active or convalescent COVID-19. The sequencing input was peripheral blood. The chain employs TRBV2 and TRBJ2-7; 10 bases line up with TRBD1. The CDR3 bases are TGTGCCAGCAGACCCATTTCGGACAGGGGGGCCTACGAGCAGTACTTC. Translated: CASRPISDRGAYEQYF.